This T cell receptor beta chain was found in a study of cytomegalovirus exposure and HLA in healthy donors. While unrecorded immune exposures were likely, the donors were nominally healthy when sampled. On this clone: The antigen is unknown.

Germline V gene sequence: CDR1 SGDLS, CDR2 YYNGEE. The CDR3 consists of 14 residues. Trimming removed 0 bases at V and 1 base at J, with 4 bases between. This PCR relied on a set of 60 Vbeta primers and 13 Jbeta primers. The method was immunoSEQ multiplex PCR; TCRdb's version includes in-frame clones alone and lacks a portion of them. This sample yields over 70,000 clones, of which roughly three quarters are seen a single time; approximately 3.7% belongs to the top ten. Regarding the study as a whole: When analyzed later, a missense DCLRE1C variant was found to be linked to TCR beta V- and J-gene trimming. Using a false discovery rate of 0.05, a later analysis showed that around 16,000 TCR beta sequences were associated with HLA alleles. The study recorded over 150 TCR beta chains that were cytomegalovirus-associated.

Sequencing was performed on PBMCs. This receptor was identified in a man younger than 40 in good health and CMV-seronegative. This chain links TRBV9 with TRBJ2-2; D uncertain. The CDR3 is CASSVDRNTGELFF. The CDR3 DNA follows: TGTGCCAGCAGCGTAGACAGGAACACCGGGGAGCTGTTTTTT. The full variable domain, completed using reference TRBV9 and TRBJ2-2, is DSGVTQTPKHLITATGQRVTLRCSPRSGDLSVYWYQQSLDQGLQFLIQYYNGEERAKGNILERFSAQQFPDLHSELNLSSLELGDSALYFCASSVDRNTGELFFGEGSRLTVL.